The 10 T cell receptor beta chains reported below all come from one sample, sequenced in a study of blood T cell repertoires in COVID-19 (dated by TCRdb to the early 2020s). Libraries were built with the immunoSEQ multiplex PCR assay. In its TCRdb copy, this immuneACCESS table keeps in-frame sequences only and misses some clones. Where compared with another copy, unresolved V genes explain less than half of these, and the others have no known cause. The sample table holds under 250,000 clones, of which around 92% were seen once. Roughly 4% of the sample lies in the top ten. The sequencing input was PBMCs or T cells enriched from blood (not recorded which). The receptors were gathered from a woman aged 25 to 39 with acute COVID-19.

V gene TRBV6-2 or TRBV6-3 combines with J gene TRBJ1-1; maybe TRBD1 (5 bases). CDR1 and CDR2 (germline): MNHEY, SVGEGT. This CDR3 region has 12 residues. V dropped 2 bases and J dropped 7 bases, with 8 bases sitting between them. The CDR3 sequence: CASSYGGGEAFF. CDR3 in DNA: TGTGCCAGCAGTTACGGGGGGGGTGAAGCTTTCTTT.

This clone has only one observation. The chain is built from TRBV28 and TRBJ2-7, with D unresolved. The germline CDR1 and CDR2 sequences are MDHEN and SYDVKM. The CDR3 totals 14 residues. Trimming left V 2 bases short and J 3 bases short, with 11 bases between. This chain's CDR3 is CASSLTSPNYEQYF. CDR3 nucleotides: TGTGCCAGCAGTTTAACTTCCCCGAACTACGAGCAGTACTTC.

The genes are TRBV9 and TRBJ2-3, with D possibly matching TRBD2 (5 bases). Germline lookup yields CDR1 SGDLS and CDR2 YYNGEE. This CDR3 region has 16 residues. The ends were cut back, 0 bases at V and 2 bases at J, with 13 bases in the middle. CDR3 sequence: CASSVGYVGLTDTQYF. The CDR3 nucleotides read TGTGCCAGCAGCGTAGGTTACGTAGGACTCACAGATACGCAGTATTTT. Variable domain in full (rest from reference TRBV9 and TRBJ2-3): DSGVTQTPKHLITATGQRVTLRCSPRSGDLSVYWYQQSLDQGLQFLIQYYNGEERAKGNILERFSAQQFPDLHSELNLSSLELGDSALYFCASSVGYVGLTDTQYFGPGTRLTVL.

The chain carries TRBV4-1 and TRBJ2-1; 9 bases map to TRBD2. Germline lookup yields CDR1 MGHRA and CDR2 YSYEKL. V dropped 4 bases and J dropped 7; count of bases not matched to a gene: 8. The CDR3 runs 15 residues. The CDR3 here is CASSPLAGALNEQFF. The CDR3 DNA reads TGCGCCAGCAGCCCTTTAGCGGGGGCGTTGAATGAGCAGTTCTTC.

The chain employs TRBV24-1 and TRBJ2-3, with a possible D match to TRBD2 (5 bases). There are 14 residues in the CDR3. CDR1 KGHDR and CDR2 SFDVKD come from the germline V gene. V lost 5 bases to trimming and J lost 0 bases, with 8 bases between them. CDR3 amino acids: CATSAGISTDTQYF. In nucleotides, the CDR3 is TGTGCCACCAGTGCGGGGATTAGCACAGATACGCAGTATTTT.

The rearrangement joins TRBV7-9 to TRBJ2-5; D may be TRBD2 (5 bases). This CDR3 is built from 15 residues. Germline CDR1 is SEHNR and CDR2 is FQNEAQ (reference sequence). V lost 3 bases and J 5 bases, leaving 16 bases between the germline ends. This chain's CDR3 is CASSFGGASGETQYF. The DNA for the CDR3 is TGTGCCAGCAGCTTTGGAGGAGCCTCCGGGGAGACCCAGTACTTC.

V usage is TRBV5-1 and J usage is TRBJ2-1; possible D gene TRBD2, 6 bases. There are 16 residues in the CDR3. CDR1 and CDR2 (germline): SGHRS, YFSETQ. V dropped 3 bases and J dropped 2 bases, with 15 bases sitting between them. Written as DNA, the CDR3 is TGCGCCAGCAGCTCGCCGGGACTGGGAGCCTACAATGAGCAGTTCTTC. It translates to CASSSPGLGAYNEQFF.

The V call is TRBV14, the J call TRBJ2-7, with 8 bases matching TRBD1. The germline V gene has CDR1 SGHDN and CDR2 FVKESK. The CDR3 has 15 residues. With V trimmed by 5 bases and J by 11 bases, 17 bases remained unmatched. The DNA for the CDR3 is TGTGCCAGCAGCGCCACAAAACGACCCGGGACAGGAAAGTACTTC. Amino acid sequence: CASSATKRPGTGKYF.

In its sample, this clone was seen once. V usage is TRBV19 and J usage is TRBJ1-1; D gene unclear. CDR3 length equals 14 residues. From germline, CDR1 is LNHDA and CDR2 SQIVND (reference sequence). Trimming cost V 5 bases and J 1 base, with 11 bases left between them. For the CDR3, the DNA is TGTGCCAGTAGTCCGAGACGGGAGAACACTGAAGCTTTCTTT. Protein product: CASSPRRENTEAFF.

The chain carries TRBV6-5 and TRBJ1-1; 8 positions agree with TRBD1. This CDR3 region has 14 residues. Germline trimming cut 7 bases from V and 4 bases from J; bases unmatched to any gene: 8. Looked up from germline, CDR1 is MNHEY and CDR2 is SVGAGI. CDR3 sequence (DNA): TGTGCCAGCACCCCAAGAGACAGGGGCACTGAAGCTTTCTTT. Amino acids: CASTPRDRGTEAFF.